These 9 T cell receptor beta chains were sequenced from one sample in a study of blood T cell repertoires in COVID-19. Here immunoSEQ multiplex PCR was the method, and the copy in TCRdb shows in-frame clones only, minus some. Found here are some 170,000 clones, roughly 77% of them singletons; the top ten hold about 11%. Specimen: peripheral blood. The receptors shown here come from a human donor in a cohort sampled during active COVID-19.

CDR3 sequence (DNA): TGTGCCAGCAGCCCTCAAAGGATGGAGAGCACTGAAGCTTTCTTT. Protein: CASSPQRMESTEAFF. The genes are TRBV5-5 and TRBJ1-1, with D hard to call. The CDR3 sequence is 15 residues long. V was pared by 4 bases and J by 4 bases, with 17 bases between. In germline, CDR1 is SGHKS, CDR2 YYEKEE (reference sequence). Based on the CDR3 plus reference TRBV5-5 and TRBJ1-1, the full variable domain is DAGVTQSPTHLIKTRGQQVTLRCSPISGHKSVSWYQQVLGQGPQFIFQYYEKEERGRGNFPDRFSARQFPNYSSELNVNALLLGDSALYLCASSPQRMESTEAFFGQGTRLTVV.

The chain carries TRBV7-9 and TRBJ1-6; 10 bases map to TRBD1. This CDR3 region has 18 residues. Germline lookup yields CDR1 SEHNR and CDR2 FQNEAQ (reference sequence). Unmatched junction bases numbered 12, after V lost 3 bases and J lost 7 bases. This CDR3 is CASSLWTTGTGVNSPLHF. DNA of the CDR3: TGTGCCAGCAGCTTGTGGACGACCGGGACAGGGGTCAATTCACCCCTCCACTTT.

The rearrangement links TRBV6-5 to TRBJ1-1; no definite D call. The CDR3 runs 16 residues. The V and J ends lost 2 bases and 4 bases respectively, with 17 bases between them. From germline, CDR1 is MNHEY and CDR2 SVGAGI. CDR3 DNA sequence: TGTGCCAGCAGTTACAGGCAGAAGAGGTCGGGCACTGAAGCTTTCTTT. It codes for CASSYRQKRSGTEAFF.

CDR3 nucleotide sequence: TGTGCCATCAGTGAGGGTTTCCTGGGCAACGGCTACACCTTC. Its protein is CAISEGFLGNGYTF. This chain joins TRBV10-3 and TRBJ1-2; D not resolved. This CDR3 region has 14 residues. CDR1 is ENHRY, CDR2 SYGVKD, per germline. V lost 2 bases and J 8 bases, leaving 15 bases between the germline ends.

The genes are TRBV6-4 and TRBJ2-3, with 9 nucleotides matching TRBD2. The CDR3 is 15 amino acids. Germline CDR1 MRHNA, CDR2 SNTAGT. V was pared by 6 bases and J by 2 bases, with 6 bases of the junction left unmatched. The CDR3 loop is CASSLSGGYTDTQYF. The CDR3 nucleotides read TGTGCCAGCAGCTTGAGCGGGGGGTACACAGATACGCAGTATTTT.

J is TRBJ2-2 and V is TRBV9; 8 nucleotides match TRBD1. Germline V lookup: CDR1 SGDLS, CDR2 YYNGEE. The CDR3 has 15 residues. Germline trimming cut 4 bases from V and 0 bases from J; bases unmatched to any gene: 2. CDR3 in amino acids: CASSSDRANTGELFF. For the CDR3, the DNA is TGTGCCAGCAGCTCGGACAGGGCGAACACCGGGGAGCTGTTTTTT. Full variable domain (missing parts from reference TRBV9 and TRBJ2-2): DSGVTQTPKHLITATGQRVTLRCSPRSGDLSVYWYQQSLDQGLQFLIQYYNGEERAKGNILERFSAQQFPDLHSELNLSSLELGDSALYFCASSSDRANTGELFFGEGSRLTVL.

The sample holds many counts of this clone. V usage is TRBV27 and J usage is TRBJ2-7, with 7 bases identical to TRBD2. The CDR3 sequence is 15 residues long. V dropped 0 bases and J dropped 2; count of bases not matched to a gene: 4. Germline V gene lookup returns CDR1 MNHEY and CDR2 SMNVEV (reference sequence). CDR3 in DNA: TGTGCCAGCAGTTTATCGGGGGGGGAGGCCTACGAGCAGTACTTC. It yields the protein CASSLSGGEAYEQYF.

V and J are TRBV27 and TRBJ1-2, with no clear D. Trimming took off 3 bases at V and 0 bases at J, with 5 bases between the two ends. Germline V lookup: CDR1 MNHEY, CDR2 SMNVEV (reference sequence). The CDR3 loop spans 13 amino acids. This CDR3 is CASSLSANYGYTF. The CDR3 DNA reads TGTGCCAGCAGTTTGAGTGCTAACTATGGCTACACCTTC.

V gene TRBV7-3 combines with J gene TRBJ2-7; 9 bases are a match to TRBD2. Per germline, CDR1 SGHTA and CDR2 FQGTGA. The CDR3 consists of 15 residues. J was trimmed by 3 bases and V by 4 bases; bases with no gene match: 7. CDR3 in amino acids: CASSSQTSGCYEQYF. CDR3 DNA sequence: TGTGCCAGCAGCTCGCAGACTAGCGGCTGCTACGAGCAGTACTTC.